These 12 T cell receptor beta chains share one sample of origin, sequenced in a study of T cells in Graves' hyperthyroidism and ophthalmopathy. TCR beta CDR3 regions were amplified from RNA transcripts. The TCR CDR3 first-round RT-PCR relied on the HTBI primer set. TCRdb processed the multiplex PCR reads anew with MiXCR; each CDR3 protein has one entry. The profile covers about 560,000 distinct CDR3 sequences, with 15% to 20% appearing a single time and around 18% taken by the ten largest. Sequences were obtained from blood. The receptors were sampled from a woman younger than 30 with Graves' hyperthyroidism.

This clonotype was recorded a few times. The chain carries TRBV18 and TRBJ1-1, with 9 bases fitting TRBD1. The CDR3 runs 16 residues. The germline V gene encodes CDR1 KGHSH and CDR2 LQKENI. Trimming removed 6 bases from V and 3 bases from J; junction bases left unmatched: 11. The DNA of the CDR3 is TGTGCCAGCTCTTCTGGACAGGGGATACGGCACACTGAAGCTTTCTTT. It yields the protein CASSSGQGIRHTEAFF. The whole variable domain, filled in from reference TRBV18 and TRBJ1-1, reads NAGVMQNPRHLVRRRGQEARLRCSPMKGHSHVYWYRQLPEEGLKFMVYLQKENIIDESGMPKERFSAEFPKEGPSILRIQQVVRGDSAAYFCASSSGQGIRHTEAFFGQGTRLTVV.

The chain is built from TRBV25-1 and TRBJ2-7, with 10 nucleotides matching TRBD2. After removal of 5 bases from V and 1 base from J, the junction contained 11 bases not matched to a gene. The CDR3 is 17 amino acids. Germline assignment: CDR1 MGHDK and CDR2 SYGVNS. The CDR3 loop reads CASSQNRRTSGSYEQYF. CDR3 DNA: TGTGCCAGCAGTCAAAACAGAAGGACTAGCGGTTCCTACGAGCAGTACTTC.

This clonotype has a count of ten or more. The J gene is TRBJ2-1, the V gene TRBV29-1; tentative D call: TRBD2 (6 bases). The CDR3 extends over 13 amino acids. Per the germline V gene, CDR1 is SQVTM and CDR2 is ANQGSEA. V lost 6 bases to trimming and J lost 8 bases, with 17 bases between them. Written as DNA, the CDR3 is TGCAGCGTGCGGGACGGACCATCGGATGAGCAGTTCTTC. Translated: CSVRDGPSDEQFF.

The chain links TRBV7-9 to TRBJ1-1, with D perhaps TRBD1 (5 bases). Trimming took off 4 bases at V and 6 bases at J, with 18 bases between the two ends. Germline V lookup: CDR1 SEHNR, CDR2 FQNEAQ (reference sequence). This CDR3 comprises 15 residues. CDR3 nucleotide sequence: TGTGCCAGCAGCTCGGGACTCACGGTCCGGGCTGAAGCTTTCTTT. It encodes CASSSGLTVRAEAFF.

This clonotype has a count of ten or more. The chain recombines TRBV20-1 with TRBJ2-1, with 9 bases aligning to TRBD2. This CDR3 has 15 amino acids. Germline V CDR1 and CDR2: DFQATT, SNEGSKA (reference sequence). The J segment lost 8 bases and the V segment lost 4 bases, leaving 12 bases of the junction unmatched. The CDR3 sequence is CSATSWRGGPDEQFF. In DNA, the CDR3 is TGCAGTGCTACGTCCTGGCGGGGGGGCCCCGATGAGCAGTTCTTC.

A word on this clonotype: One base away lies a much larger clone, so this may be a sequencing read error. The V gene is TRBV3-1, the J gene TRBJ2-1; D unclear. The CDR3 totals 15 residues. Germline CDR1 LGHDT, CDR2 YNNKEL (reference sequence). The CDR3 here is CANSHQRTSYNEQFF. Written as DNA, the CDR3 is TGTGCCAACAGCCACCAGCGCACCTCCTACAATGAGCAGTTCTTC.

J is TRBJ2-4 and V is TRBV2; 16 bases fit TRBD2. The germline CDR1 and CDR2 sequences are SNHLY and FYNNEI. J gave up 11 bases and V 6 bases, and 13 bases lay outside the gene matches. The length of the CDR3 is 17 residues. This CDR3 reads CASSPLGLAGGLVVQYF. The CDR3, as DNA: TGTGCCAGCAGCCCCCTGGGACTAGCGGGGGGGCTGGTAGTTCAGTACTTC.

The V and J genes are TRBV19 and TRBJ1-2, with D possibly TRBD1 on 5 matching bases. Germline V CDR1 and CDR2: LNHDA, SQIVND (reference sequence). The CDR3 consists of 13 residues. With 5 bases removed from V and 9 bases from J, the gap between germline ends came to 16 bases. The CDR3 DNA reads TGTGCCAGTAGTGACGGGACTCGGGACCGCTACACCTTC. Translation gives CASSDGTRDRYTF.

In this sample, this clonotype turned up a few times. The rearrangement joins TRBV6-1 to TRBJ1-2; a possible D gene is TRBD1 (5 bases). Germline V gene lookup returns CDR1 MNHNS and CDR2 SASEGT. The CDR3 is 14 residues long. The V gene lost 4 bases and the J gene lost 4 bases, with 13 bases spanning the gap. The CDR3 sequence is CASSAPGQPYGYTF. CDR3 bases: TGTGCCAGCAGTGCCCCCGGACAACCCTATGGCTACACCTTC.

This clonotype was seen repeatedly, ten times or more. The chain employs TRBV5-6 and TRBJ1-2; weak D call: TRBD1 (6 bases). The germline gives CDR1 SGHDT, CDR2 YYEEEE. Deletions cut 2 bases from V and 5 bases from J, with 16 bases between. The CDR3 runs 15 residues. CDR3 DNA sequence: TGTGCCAGCAGCTTAGTACAGGGAAGGATGTATGGCTACACCTTC. This gives the protein CASSLVQGRMYGYTF.

A word on this clonotype: A clone one base away is much larger, so this may be a read error. The chain uses TRBV30 and TRBJ2-3, with TRBD2 as a possible D gene (6 bases). Germline CDR1 GTSNPN, CDR2 SVGIG (reference sequence). V lost 2 bases to trimming and J lost 5 bases, with 17 bases between them. The CDR3 loop spans 15 amino acids. The CDR3 loop reads CAWSLGPGEQDTQYF. CDR3 DNA: TGTGCCTGGAGTCTAGGCCCGGGAGAGCAAGATACGCAGTATTTT.

The rearrangement joins TRBV28 to TRBJ1-3; maybe TRBD1 (5 bases). Germline CDR1 MDHEN, CDR2 SYDVKM. Trimming left V 2 bases short and J 0 bases short, with 11 bases between. CDR3 length: 16 amino acids. CDR3 bases: TGTGCCAGCAGTTTACAGACAGTCTACTCTGGAAACACCATATATTTT. Translation gives CASSLQTVYSGNTIYF.